The 25 T cell receptor beta chains reported below all come from one sample, sequenced in a study of control samples from healthy donors and cancer patients. This table comes from immunoSEQ multiplex PCR, and its TCRdb copy is limited to in-frame clones, with some not included. This table has around 110,000 clones, more than 75% appearing once. Sequencing used blood. The receptors originated from a woman aged 70-85 years in good health.

The rearrangement links TRBV25-1 to TRBJ1-6; tentative D call: TRBD1 (5 bases). Germline V gene sequence: CDR1 MGHDK, CDR2 SYGVNS. The CDR3 consists of 15 residues. Trimming cost V 3 bases and J 2 bases, with 8 bases left between them. In DNA, the CDR3 is TGTGCCAGCAGTGATTGGGACCCCTATAATTCACCCCTCCACTTT. Residues: CASSDWDPYNSPLHF. The full variable domain, in which reference TRBV25-1 and TRBJ1-6 provide the parts outside the CDR3, is EADIYQTPRYLVIGTGKKITLECSQTMGHDKMYWYQQDPGMELHLIHYSYGVNSTEKGDLSSESTVSRIRTEHFPLTLESARPSHTSQYLCASSDWDPYNSPLHFGNGTRLTVT.

The V and J genes are TRBV19 and TRBJ1-6; no clear D. Trimming removed 3 bases from V and 1 base from J, with 10 bases in between. In germline, CDR1 is LNHDA, CDR2 SQIVND (reference sequence). The CDR3 has 16 amino acids. CDR3: CASSIGSGSYNSPLHF. DNA of the CDR3: TGTGCCAGTAGTATCGGTTCTGGTTCCTATAATTCACCCCTCCACTTT. Full variable domain (rest looked up from reference TRBV19 and TRBJ1-6): DGGITQSPKYLFRKEGQNVTLSCEQNLNHDAMYWYRQDPGQGLRLIYYSQIVNDFQKGDIAEGYSVSREKKESFPLTVTSAQKNPTAFYLCASSIGSGSYNSPLHFGNGTRLTVT.

This sequence joins TRBV9 and TRBJ2-1; TRBD2 is a possible D gene (7 bases). There are 15 residues in the CDR3. V lost 6 bases and J 4 bases, leaving 17 bases between the germline ends. The germline CDR1 and CDR2 sequences are SGDLS and YYNGEE. CDR3 loop: CASTTLGGAYNEQFF. Written as DNA, the CDR3 is TGTGCCAGCACCACGTTGGGGGGGGCATACAATGAGCAGTTCTTC.

This CDR3 is CASSLGAKRSYYF. As DNA, the CDR3 is TGTGCCAGCAGCTTAGGGGCTAAGCGCAGCTATTACTTC. The V call is TRBV7-2, the J call TRBJ2-4; D not resolved. Between the trimmed V and J ends, which lost 1 base and 16 bases, there was a span of 17 bases. CDR1 and CDR2 (germline): SGHTA, FQGNSA. This CDR3 is built from 13 residues.

The chain uses TRBV6-6 and TRBJ2-3; D not certain. Germline V lookup: CDR1 MNHNY, CDR2 SVGAGI (reference sequence). The CDR3 has 12 amino acids. Deletions cut 4 bases from V and 2 bases from J, with 4 bases between. CDR3 in DNA: TGTGCCAGCAGTTCCAACACAGATACGCAGTATTTT. Translated: CASSSNTDTQYF.

The chain joins TRBV20-1 to TRBJ1-1; D not resolved. The CDR3 extends over 11 amino acids. The V gene's germline CDR1 is DFQATT and CDR2 SNEGSKA (reference sequence). Trimming removed 3 bases at V and 8 bases at J, with 10 bases between. Here the CDR3 DNA reads TGCAGTGCTAGTCCTTACCAGGAAGCTTTCTTT. It encodes CSASPYQEAFF.

The V and J genes are TRBV6-5 and TRBJ2-3, with a weak D call TRBD1 (6 bases). This CDR3 comprises 14 residues. The germline V gene encodes CDR1 MNHEY and CDR2 SVGAGI. The V gene lost 6 bases and the J gene lost 1 base, with 11 bases spanning the gap. CDR3 nucleotide sequence: TGTGCCAGCAGCCAAAGACAGGGCACAGATACGCAGTATTTT. Protein sequence: CASSQRQGTDTQYF.

The J gene is TRBJ2-4, the V gene TRBV6-2 or TRBV6-3; D possibly uses TRBD1 or TRBD2 (5 bases each). The germline V gene encodes CDR1 MNHEY and CDR2 SVGEGT. This CDR3 contains 16 residues. V gave up 1 base and J gave up 0 bases, with 10 bases separating them. CDR3 coding DNA: TGTGCCAGCAGTTACTTCCCGGGGCCAGCCAAAAACATTCAGTACTTC. Its protein product is CASSYFPGPAKNIQYF.

A few counts support this clone. Other DNA sequences in this specimen translate into the identical CDR3. The rearrangement uses TRBV3-1 (or the pseudogene TRBV3-2) and TRBJ2-5, with D unresolved. Trimming took off 3 bases at V and 0 bases at J, with 2 bases between the two ends. The CDR3 is 12 amino acids. Germline assignment: CDR1 LGHDT and CDR2 YNNKEL (reference sequence). CDR3 amino acids: CASSQDQETQYF. In DNA form, the CDR3 reads TGTGCCAGCAGCCAGGACCAAGAGACCCAGTACTTC.

This chain joins TRBV3-1 (or the pseudogene TRBV3-2) and TRBJ1-5; D uncertain. CDR1 LGHDT and CDR2 YNNKEL come from the germline V gene (reference sequence). CDR3 length: 14 residues. The ends were cut back, 1 base at V and 0 bases at J, with 4 bases in the middle. Written as DNA, the CDR3 is TGTGCCAGCAGCCAAGGTTATAGCAATCAGCCCCAGCATTTT. This sequence encodes CASSQGYSNQPQHF.

The chain has TRBV5-1 and TRBJ1-1; tentatively, D is TRBD1 (5 bases). V was trimmed by 5 bases and J by 6 bases, leaving 23 bases between them. The CDR3 length is 16 residues. Germline CDR1 and CDR2: SGHRS and YFSETQ. In nucleotides, the CDR3 is TGCGCCAGCAGTAGTGGGTCGGGGGGGAATGGTGCTGAAGCTTTCTTT. Amino acids: CASSSGSGGNGAEAFF.

The sample holds one count of this clone. The rearrangement links TRBV19 to TRBJ2-1; either TRBD1 or TRBD2 may fit D (5 bases each). This CDR3 contains 15 residues. Germline lookup yields CDR1 LNHDA and CDR2 SQIVND (reference sequence). V dropped 1 base and J dropped 2 bases, with 9 bases sitting between them. The chain's CDR3 is CASSIGQRTYNEQFF. DNA for the CDR3: TGTGCCAGTAGTATAGGACAGCGGACCTACAATGAGCAGTTCTTC.

This clone was found once. The chain employs TRBV15 and TRBJ2-1; TRBD2 matches 7 bases. V shed 1 base and J 6 bases; nucleotides not matched to a gene: 3. Germline CDR1 and CDR2: LNHNV and YYDKDF (reference sequence). This CDR3 has 14 amino acids. Here the CDR3 reads CATSRGGGSNEQFF. The CDR3 region has the DNA TGTGCCACCAGCAGAGGGGGAGGGTCCAATGAGCAGTTCTTC.

The chain combines TRBV9 with TRBJ2-1; 14 bases are shared with TRBD2. Trimming removed 2 bases from V and 8 bases from J; junction bases left unmatched: 6. The length of the CDR3 is 16 residues. Germline V lookup: CDR1 SGDLS, CDR2 YYNGEE. The CDR3 protein is CASSVRLAGGLHEQFF. In DNA, the CDR3 is TGTGCCAGCAGCGTCAGACTAGCGGGGGGGCTCCATGAGCAGTTCTTC.

The rearrangement uses TRBV6-4 and TRBJ1-5; D unresolved. This CDR3 region has 13 residues. Germline V lookup: CDR1 MRHNA, CDR2 SNTAGT. Trimming removed 5 bases at V and 4 bases at J, with 9 bases between. The DNA for the CDR3 is TGTGCCAGCAGTCGGGAGGAGAATCAGCCCCAGCATTTT. Translating it yields CASSREENQPQHF.

This chain joins TRBV3-1 (or the pseudogene TRBV3-2) and TRBJ1-6; D is unresolved. V lost 1 base, J lost 7 bases, and 2 bases lay in between. This CDR3 has 12 amino acids. Germline V gene data show CDR1 as LGHDT and CDR2 as YNNKEL (reference sequence). CDR3 nucleotides: TGTGCCAGCAGCCAAGGGAATTCACCCCTCCACTTT. It codes for CASSQGNSPLHF.

This sequence joins TRBV5-5 and TRBJ2-5; 11 nucleotides match TRBD1. Germline V CDR1 and CDR2: SGHKS, YYEKEE (reference sequence). The J segment lost 5 bases and the V segment lost 4 bases, leaving 7 bases of the junction unmatched. This CDR3 is 15 amino acids long. CDR3 bases: TGTGCCAGCAGCAGATCGGGACAGGGGGTGGAGACCCAGTACTTC. It codes for CASSRSGQGVETQYF. The full variable domain, with the rest looked up from reference TRBV5-5 and TRBJ2-5, is DAGVTQSPTHLIKTRGQQVTLRCSPISGHKSVSWYQQVLGQGPQFIFQYYEKEERGRGNFPDRFSARQFPNYSSELNVNALLLGDSALYLCASSRSGQGVETQYFGPGTRLLVL.

V is TRBV3-1 (or the pseudogene TRBV3-2) and J is TRBJ1-4, with 9 positions matching TRBD1. CDR3 size: 15 residues. The germline V gene has CDR1 LGHDT and CDR2 YNNKEL (reference sequence). V trimming: 3 bases; J trimming: 11 bases; junction bases outside the gene matches: 10. In DNA form, the CDR3 reads TGTGCCAGCAGCCACGCAACAGGGGGCGGACGGAAACTGTTTTTT. This gives the protein CASSHATGGGRKLFF.

This sequence joins TRBV6-6 and TRBJ1-5; unclear D gene. Germline values: CDR1 MNHNY, CDR2 SVGAGI (reference sequence). CDR3 length: 13 residues. V lost 5 bases to trimming and J lost 7 bases, with 12 bases between them. The CDR3 nucleotides are TGTGCCAGCAGTACATCGGAAGAACAGCCCCAGCATTTT. Its translation is CASSTSEEQPQHF.

The chain carries TRBV11-2 and TRBJ1-1, with D maybe TRBD1 (5 bases). This CDR3 comprises 15 residues. Germline CDR1 and CDR2: SGHAT and FQNNGV. Trimming removed 3 bases from V and 4 bases from J, with 15 bases in between. The CDR3 reads CASSLGPGRGTEAFF. In nucleotides, the CDR3 is TGTGCCAGCAGCTTGGGGCCCGGTCGGGGCACTGAAGCTTTCTTT.

The chain uses TRBV12-3 or TRBV12-4 and TRBJ2-7; D is unresolved. The V and J ends lost 1 base and 2 bases respectively, with 6 bases between them. This CDR3 is built from 13 residues. The DNA of the CDR3 is TGTGCCAGCAGTTTAGTAGGAACCTACGAGCAGTACTTC. It encodes CASSLVGTYEQYF.

The chain couples TRBV6-1 to TRBJ1-2, with a weak D call TRBD1 (5 bases). The CDR3 is 13 residues long. V gave up 2 bases and J gave up 4 bases, with 8 bases separating them. CDR1 and CDR2 from the germline V gene are MNHNS and SASEGT. Written as DNA, the CDR3 is TGTGCCAGCAGTGAACAGGGCCTCTATGGCTACACCTTC. Encoded protein: CASSEQGLYGYTF.

The rearrangement links TRBV6-5 to TRBJ2-7; TRBD1 or TRBD2 may be the D gene (7 bases each). The V and J ends lost 2 bases and 4 bases respectively, with 12 bases between them. CDR1 and CDR2 (germline): MNHEY, SVGAGI. The CDR3 runs to 14 residues. CDR3 in DNA: TGTGCCAGCAGTTACGGCAGGGGGGGGTACGAGCAGTACTTC. Protein: CASSYGRGGYEQYF.

This chain connects TRBV5-1 to TRBJ1-4; no reliable D call. V gave up 0 bases and J gave up 0 bases, with 3 bases separating them. The germline V gene has CDR1 SGHRS and CDR2 YFSETQ. This CDR3 region has 14 residues. CDR3 protein: CASSLDSTNEKLFF. The DNA for the CDR3 is TGCGCCAGCAGCTTGGATTCAACTAATGAAAAACTGTTTTTT.

The rearrangement joins TRBV15 to TRBJ2-3; D might be TRBD1 (6 bases). The CDR3 has 16 amino acids. Germline CDR1 LNHNV, CDR2 YYDKDF (reference sequence). The V gene lost 1 base and the J gene lost 3 bases, with 14 bases spanning the gap. The CDR3 loop reads CATSRVKGQRTDTQYF. Here the CDR3 DNA reads TGTGCCACCAGCAGAGTTAAAGGACAGCGTACAGATACGCAGTATTTT. Full variable domain (outside the CDR3, taken from reference TRBV15 and TRBJ2-3): DAMVIQNPRYQVTQFGKPVTLSCSQTLNHNVMYWYQQKSSQAPKLLFHYYDKDFNNEADTPDNFQSRRPNTSFCFLDIRSPGLGDTAMYLCATSRVKGQRTDTQYFGPGTRLTVL.